The TCR beta chain described here comes from a study of T cells in Graves' hyperthyroidism and ophthalmopathy. Study-wide background: At the time of initial diagnosis and before any treatment, peripheral blood was collected. Study results and caveats: Most clonotypes expanded in thyroid above 0.001 were likewise present in blood. In validation, the model predicted ophthalmopathy. These predictions came a median roughly 6.5 months before onset.

This clonotype was counted many times. Antigen specificity is unknown. Thyroid ultrasound and orbital computed tomography, with clinical symptoms and serum thyroxine and TRAb, informed diagnoses. Researchers took RNA transcripts and amplified the TCR beta CDR3 regions from them. A set of HTBI primers served as the primers for a first-round RT-PCR of the TCR CDR3. TCRdb re-called the multiplex PCR reads through MiXCR, storing one row per CDR3 protein. The table lists around 190,000 distinct CDR3 sequences, about 17% of them singletons, with over 45% in the top ten. The TCR was taken from a woman aged 45-59 years with Graves' hyperthyroidism. The material sequenced was blood.

The CDR3 protein is CASSPGQGGLFPQHF. The CDR3 nucleotides are TGTGCCAGCAGTCCGGGACAGGGCGGTTTATTTCCCCAGCATTTT. The rearrangement joins TRBV12-3 or TRBV12-4 to TRBJ1-5; TRBD1 matches at 9 bases. This CDR3 has 15 amino acids. V was clipped by 5 bases and J by 10 bases; unmatched bases: 12.